This paragraph reports one T cell receptor (beta chain). Its antigen remains unidentified. This sample is drawn from a study of cytomegalovirus exposure and HLA in healthy donors. J was trimmed by 7 bases and V by 4 bases; bases with no gene match: 4. This CDR3 contains 12 residues. CDR1 and CDR2 (germline): GTSNPN, SVGIG (reference sequence). PCR involved 60 Vbeta and 13 Jbeta primers. The data were produced by immunoSEQ multiplex PCR, yet TCRdb's version contains in-frame clones alone and is incomplete. The sample holds around 150,000 clones, more than 75% seen once. Whole-study results and caveats: In an earlier analysis, about 87% or about 30%: the productive usage of most TCR beta V segments. Serostatus for CMV was the only available immune exposure information.

The V and J genes are TRBV30 and TRBJ1-5; TRBD1 agrees at 7 bases. The sequence was collected from a woman between 45 and 65 years old in good health and CMV-seropositive. Specimen: PBMCs. CDR3 coding DNA: TGTGCCTGGAACAGGGGAAGGCAGCCCCAGCATTTT. Its translation is CAWNRGRQPQHF. Full variable domain (remainder filled in from reference TRBV30 and TRBJ1-5): SQTIHQWPATLVQPVGSPLSLECTVEGTSNPNLYWYRQAAGRGLQLLFYSVGIGQISSEVPQNLSASRPQDRQFILSSKKLLLSDSGFYLCAWNRGRQPQHFGDGTRLSIL.